This is a list of T cell receptor beta chains from one sample in a study of vaccination and CD4 T cells after COVID-19. These TCRs are of unknown antigen specificity. One entry per CDR3 protein results from TCRdb running MiXCR on the PCR reads. The profile covers tens of thousands of distinct CDR3 sequences, with around 43% appearing a single time and 15% to 20% taken by the ten largest. The specimen was CD4+ T cells from blood, cultured in vitro, collected before SARS-CoV-2 vaccination. These receptors came from a human donor who received a COVID-19 vaccine. Both conserved end residues are part of each CDR3. Not every row has a clone size; where given, it reads once, few, many or a size class.

v_gene,j_gene,abundance,CDR3aa
TRBV28,TRBJ1-1,.,CASSYAGKGGYPEAFF
TRBV5-1,TRBJ1-1,.,CASSLVGESTEAFF
TRBV6-5,TRBJ2-7,.,CASSYIDTSYEQYF
TRBV6-5,TRBJ2-1,.,CASSSDRATYNEQFF
TRBV11-3,TRBJ2-7,.,CASSVLAGGSYEQYF
TRBV6-1,TRBJ2-7,.,CASTLGQPYEQYF
TRBV11-3,TRBJ2-7,.,CASSLGDSSYEQYF
TRBV19,TRBJ1-1,few,CASSIMGSEAFF
TRBV29-1,TRBJ1-1,.,CSVETGFEAFF
TRBV20-1,TRBJ2-3,.,CSASGGSTDTQYF
TRBV7-2,TRBJ2-2,few,CASSLGGNTGELFF
TRBV27,TRBJ1-4,.,CASARGEKLFF
TRBV2,TRBJ2-3,.,CASRELANTDTQYF
TRBV6-4,.,.,CASSDTRGRTQYF
TRBV12-3/TRBV12-4,TRBJ1-3,.,CASSLGAGGGNTIYF
TRBV7-2,TRBJ1-1,.,CASSWLGGNELTEAFF
TRBV9,TRBJ1-1,.,CASSSSRGGTEAFF
TRBV15,TRBJ1-1,.,CATSRDRDTEAFF
TRBV7-9,TRBJ1-6,.,CASSSRGAYNSPLHF
TRBV12-3/TRBV12-4,TRBJ1-5,.,CASSLSGGAGGFDQPQHF
TRBV7-2,TRBJ1-2,few,CASSVPGTGSGYTF
TRBV2,TRBJ2-1,few,CASSVDWSSYNEQFF
TRBV18,TRBJ1-1,.,CASSPLWGEGNTEAFF
TRBV19,TRBJ2-7,.,CASSMQDRGQQYF
TRBV19,TRBJ1-1,.,CASSMGYTEAFF
TRBV7-9,TRBJ1-4,.,CASSAGTGAPSGEKLFF
TRBV11-3,TRBJ2-3,few,CASSLLAGGPTDTQYF
TRBV27,TRBJ2-1,.,CASSPYPRGGGAYNEQFF
TRBV6-1,TRBJ1-5,.,CASGEAGHMAQPQHF
TRBV6-5,TRBJ2-5,.,CASSYSRGNQETQYF
TRBV18,TRBJ2-1,.,CASSGGPLAYNEQFF
TRBV25-1,TRBJ2-1,.,CASSGTTGGSYNEQFF
TRBV6-1,TRBJ2-2,few,CASSPTLSGANTGELFF
TRBV18,TRBJ2-7,few,CASSNAGVFGEQYF
TRBV5-1,TRBJ2-3,.,CASSLGLNTDTQYF
TRBV20-1,TRBJ1-1,few,CSASLQGAYTEAFF
TRBV15,TRBJ2-5,few,CATSRDRTVQETQYF
TRBV25-1,TRBJ2-7,.,CASSGWGGSYEQYF
TRBV29-1,TRBJ2-1,.,CSVVSGGGGMGEQFF
TRBV21-1,TRBJ2-3,once,CASSNGNGGADTQYF
TRBV20-1,TRBJ1-4,.,CSARQGDEKLFF